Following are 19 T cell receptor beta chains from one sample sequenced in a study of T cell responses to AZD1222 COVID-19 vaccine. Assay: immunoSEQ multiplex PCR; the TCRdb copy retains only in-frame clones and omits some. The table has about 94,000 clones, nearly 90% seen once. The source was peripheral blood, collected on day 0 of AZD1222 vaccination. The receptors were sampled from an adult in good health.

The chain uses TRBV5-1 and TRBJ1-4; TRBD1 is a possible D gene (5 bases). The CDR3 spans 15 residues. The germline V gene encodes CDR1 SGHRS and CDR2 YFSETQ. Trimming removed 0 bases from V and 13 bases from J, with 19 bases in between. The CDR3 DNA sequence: TGCGCCAGCAGCTTGGGTGGGACCGGAGGGGAGAGACTGTTTTTT. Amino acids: CASSLGGTGGERLFF. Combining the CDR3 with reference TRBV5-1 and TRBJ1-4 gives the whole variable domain KAGVTQTPRYLIKTRGQQVTLSCSPISGHRSVSWYQQTPGQGLQFLFEYFSETQRNKGNFPGRFSGRQFSNSRSEMNVSTLELGDSALYLCASSLGGTGGERLFFGSGTQLSVL.

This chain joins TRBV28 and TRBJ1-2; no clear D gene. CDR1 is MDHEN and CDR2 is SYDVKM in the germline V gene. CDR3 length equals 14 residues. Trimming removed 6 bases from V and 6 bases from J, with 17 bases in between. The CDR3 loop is CASSSPVVSDGYTF. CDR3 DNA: TGTGCCAGCAGCTCTCCGGTAGTCTCAGATGGCTACACCTTC.

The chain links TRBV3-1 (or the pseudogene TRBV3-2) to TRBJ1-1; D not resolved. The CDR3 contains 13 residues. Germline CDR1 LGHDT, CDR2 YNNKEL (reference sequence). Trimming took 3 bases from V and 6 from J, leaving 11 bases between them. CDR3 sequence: CASSQQVLAEAFF. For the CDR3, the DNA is TGTGCCAGCAGCCAGCAGGTTTTGGCTGAAGCTTTCTTT.

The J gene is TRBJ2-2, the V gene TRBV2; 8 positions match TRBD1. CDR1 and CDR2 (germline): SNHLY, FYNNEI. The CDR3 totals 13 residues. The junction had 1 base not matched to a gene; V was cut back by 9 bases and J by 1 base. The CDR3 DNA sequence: TGTGCCAGGGGACAGGAGAACACCGGGGAGCTGTTTTTT. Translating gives CARGQENTGELFF.

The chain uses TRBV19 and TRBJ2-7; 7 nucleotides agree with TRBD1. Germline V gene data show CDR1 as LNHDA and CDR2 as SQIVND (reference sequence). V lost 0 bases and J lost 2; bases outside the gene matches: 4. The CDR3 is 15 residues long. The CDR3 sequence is CASSIDATGPYEQYF. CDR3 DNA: TGTGCCAGTAGTATAGACGCGACAGGGCCCTACGAGCAGTACTTC.

CDR3 sequence reads: CASSKGQTSPTPGNTIYF. Written as DNA, the CDR3 is TGTGCCAGCAGCAAAGGTCAAACCTCCCCAACCCCTGGAAACACCATATATTTT. The chain is built from TRBV21-1 and TRBJ1-3. TRBV21-1 is noted as a pseudogene. CDR3 size: 18 residues.

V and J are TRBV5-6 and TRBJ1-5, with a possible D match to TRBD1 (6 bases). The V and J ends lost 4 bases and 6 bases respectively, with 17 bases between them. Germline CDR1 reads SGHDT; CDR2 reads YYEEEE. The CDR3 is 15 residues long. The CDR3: CASSIGTTVAQPQHF. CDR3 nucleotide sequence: TGTGCCAGCAGCATTGGGACAACTGTGGCTCAGCCCCAGCATTTT. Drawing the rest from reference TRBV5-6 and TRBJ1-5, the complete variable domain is DAGVTQSPTHLIKTRGQQVTLRCSPKSGHDTVSWYQQALGQGPQFIFQYYEEEERQRGNFPDRFSGHQFPNYSSELNVNALLLGDSALYLCASSIGTTVAQPQHFGDGTRLSIL.

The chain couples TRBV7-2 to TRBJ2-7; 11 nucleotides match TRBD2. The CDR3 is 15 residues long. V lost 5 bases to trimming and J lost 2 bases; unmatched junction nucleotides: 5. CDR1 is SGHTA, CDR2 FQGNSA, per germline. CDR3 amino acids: CASSPWTSGPYEQYF. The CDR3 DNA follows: TGTGCCAGCAGCCCATGGACTAGCGGGCCCTACGAGCAGTACTTC.

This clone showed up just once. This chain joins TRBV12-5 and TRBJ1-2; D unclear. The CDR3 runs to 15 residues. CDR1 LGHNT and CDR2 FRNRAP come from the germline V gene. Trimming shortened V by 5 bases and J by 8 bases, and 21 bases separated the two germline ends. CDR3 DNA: TGTGCTAGTGGTCCGGCATGGGAGGCCGGTGGAGGCTACACCTTC. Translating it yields CASGPAWEAGGGYTF.

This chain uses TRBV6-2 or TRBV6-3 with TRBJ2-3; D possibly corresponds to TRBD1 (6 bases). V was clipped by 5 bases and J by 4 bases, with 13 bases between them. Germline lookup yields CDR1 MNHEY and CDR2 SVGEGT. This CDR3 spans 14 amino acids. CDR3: CASSPGQTADTQYF. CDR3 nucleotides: TGTGCCAGCAGTCCCGGACAGACGGCAGATACGCAGTATTTT.

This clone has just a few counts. The DNA of the CDR3 is TGTGCCAGCAGCAAAAACAGGGCCGGGGAGCTGTTTTTT. Its translation: CASSKNRAGELFF. The chain has TRBV21-1 and TRBJ2-2; TRBD1 is the table's D call and was not checked against the DNA. TRBV21-1 corresponds to a pseudogene. The CDR3 loop spans 13 amino acids.

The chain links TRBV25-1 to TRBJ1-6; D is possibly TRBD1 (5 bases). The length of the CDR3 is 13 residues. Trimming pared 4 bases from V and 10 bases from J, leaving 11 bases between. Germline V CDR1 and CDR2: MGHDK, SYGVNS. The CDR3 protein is CASSGGWGSPLHF. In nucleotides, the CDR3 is TGTGCCAGCAGTGGGGGGTGGGGGTCACCCCTCCACTTT.

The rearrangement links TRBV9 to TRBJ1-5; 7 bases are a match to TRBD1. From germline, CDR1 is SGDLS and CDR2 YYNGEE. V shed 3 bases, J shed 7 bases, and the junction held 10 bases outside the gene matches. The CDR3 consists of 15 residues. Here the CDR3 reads CASSAMTGPGQPQHF. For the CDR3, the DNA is TGTGCCAGCAGCGCGATGACAGGGCCGGGGCAGCCCCAGCATTTT. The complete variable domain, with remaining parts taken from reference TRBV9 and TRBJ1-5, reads DSGVTQTPKHLITATGQRVTLRCSPRSGDLSVYWYQQSLDQGLQFLIQYYNGEERAKGNILERFSAQQFPDLHSELNLSSLELGDSALYFCASSAMTGPGQPQHFGDGTRLSIL.

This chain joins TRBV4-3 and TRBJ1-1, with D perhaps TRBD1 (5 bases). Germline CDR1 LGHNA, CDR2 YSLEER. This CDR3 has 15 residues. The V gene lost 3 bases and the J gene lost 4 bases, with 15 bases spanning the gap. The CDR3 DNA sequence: TGCGCCAGCAGCCATGCCTCGCCAGGGACCACTGAAGCTTTCTTT. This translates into CASSHASPGTTEAFF.

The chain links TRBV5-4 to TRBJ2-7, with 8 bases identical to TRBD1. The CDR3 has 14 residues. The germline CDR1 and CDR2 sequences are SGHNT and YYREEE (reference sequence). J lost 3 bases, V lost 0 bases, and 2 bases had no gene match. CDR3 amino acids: CASSLGTGNYEQYF. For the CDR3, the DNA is TGTGCCAGCAGCTTGGGGACAGGGAACTACGAGCAGTACTTC.

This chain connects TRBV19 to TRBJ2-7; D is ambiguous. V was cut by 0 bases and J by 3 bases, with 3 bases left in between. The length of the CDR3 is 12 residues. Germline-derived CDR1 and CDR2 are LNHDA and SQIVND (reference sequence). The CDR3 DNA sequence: TGTGCCAGTAGTATAGATCGCTACGAGCAGTACTTC. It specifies CASSIDRYEQYF.

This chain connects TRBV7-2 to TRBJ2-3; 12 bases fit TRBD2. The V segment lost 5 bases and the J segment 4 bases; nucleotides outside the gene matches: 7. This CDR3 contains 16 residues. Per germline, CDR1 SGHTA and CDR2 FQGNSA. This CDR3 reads CASSRTSGARADTQYF. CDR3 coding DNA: TGTGCCAGCAGCCGGACTAGCGGGGCTCGGGCAGATACGCAGTATTTT.

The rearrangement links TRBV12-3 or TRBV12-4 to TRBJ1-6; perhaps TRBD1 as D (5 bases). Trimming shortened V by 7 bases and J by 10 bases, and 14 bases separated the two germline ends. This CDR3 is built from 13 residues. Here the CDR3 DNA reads TGTGCCAGCAACGCAGGGCGGGCATCACCCCTCCACTTT. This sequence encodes CASNAGRASPLHF.

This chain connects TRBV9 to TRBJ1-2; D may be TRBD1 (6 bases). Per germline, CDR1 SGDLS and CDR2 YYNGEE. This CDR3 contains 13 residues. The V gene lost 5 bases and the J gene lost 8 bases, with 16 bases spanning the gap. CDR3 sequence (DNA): TGTGCCAGCAGAGAGACAGGACGCGGGGGCTACACCTTC. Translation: CASRETGRGGYTF.